Presented here are 27 T cell receptor beta chains from one specimen sequenced in a study of blood T cell repertoires in COVID-19. Measured with immunoSEQ multiplex PCR; TCRdb has only the in-frame clones, and not every one. This sample has hundreds of thousands of clones, with approximately 86% found just once. Sequenced sample: peripheral blood. These receptors all stem from a man aged 35-49 years with acute or convalescent COVID-19.

This clone came up a few times. The chain employs TRBV5-1 and TRBJ1-1; D is uncertain. Germline CDR1 and CDR2: SGHRS and YFSETQ. Between the trimmed V and J ends, which lost 2 bases and 0 bases, there was a span of 5 bases. This CDR3 has 13 amino acids. CDR3 nucleotide sequence: TGCGCCAGCAGCTTAGACTTGAACACTGAAGCTTTCTTT. This sequence encodes CASSLDLNTEAFF.

The chain couples TRBV5-1 to TRBJ1-4; 7 positions match TRBD1. The CDR3 totals 15 residues. With V trimmed by 0 bases and J by 2 bases, 1 base remained unmatched. In germline, CDR1 is SGHRS, CDR2 YFSETQ. The CDR3 DNA reads TGCGCCAGCAGCTTGGGGGGACAGACTAATGAAAAACTGTTTTTT. Translated: CASSLGGQTNEKLFF.

The chain has TRBV19 and TRBJ1-6; no reliable D call. The CDR3 sequence is 12 residues long. Germline V gene lookup returns CDR1 LNHDA and CDR2 SQIVND (reference sequence). Trimming left V 2 bases short and J 7 bases short, with 3 bases between. CDR3 residues: CASSITNSPLHF. DNA of the CDR3: TGTGCCAGTAGTATAACAAATTCACCCCTCCACTTT. Based on the CDR3 plus reference TRBV19 and TRBJ1-6, the full variable domain is DGGITQSPKYLFRKEGQNVTLSCEQNLNHDAMYWYRQDPGQGLRLIYYSQIVNDFQKGDIAEGYSVSREKKESFPLTVTSAQKNPTAFYLCASSITNSPLHFGNGTRLTVT.

The V and J genes are TRBV5-1 and TRBJ1-2; 9 bases agree with TRBD1. The CDR3 is 15 amino acids. Germline V gene data show CDR1 as SGHRS and CDR2 as YFSETQ. J gave up 7 bases and V 4 bases, and 11 bases lay outside the gene matches. The CDR3: CASSLSLDRGPGYTF. Here the CDR3 DNA reads TGCGCCAGCAGCCTATCGTTGGACAGGGGCCCTGGCTACACCTTC.

This clone showed up just once. J is TRBJ2-1 and V is TRBV5-6, with D possibly matching TRBD2 (7 bases). Germline V gene data show CDR1 as SGHDT and CDR2 as YYEEEE. V lost 2 bases and J lost 9, with 12 bases in between. The CDR3 loop spans 13 amino acids. The CDR3 is CASSFGGQSEQFF. In nucleotides, the CDR3 is TGTGCCAGCAGCTTCGGGGGGCAAAGTGAGCAGTTCTTC.

Points on this clone: Different DNA sequences within this sample yield the same CDR3. CDR3 residues: CASSYGGYSNQPQHF. Written as DNA, the CDR3 is TGTGCCAGCAGTTACGGCGGTTATAGCAATCAGCCCCAGCATTTT. The J gene is TRBJ1-5, the V gene TRBV6-6; D remains ambiguous. The CDR3 is 15 residues long. Germline CDR1 and CDR2: MNHNY and SVGAGI (reference sequence). The V gene lost 2 bases and the J gene lost 0 bases, with 8 bases spanning the gap.

This rearrangement joins TRBV5-8 to TRBJ1-1; D is perhaps TRBD1 (6 bases). CDR1 is SGHTS, CDR2 YDEGEE, per germline. Between the trimmed V and J ends, which lost 3 bases and 3 bases, there was a span of 18 bases. The CDR3 is made up of 16 amino acids. CDR3 protein: CASSSGVGVVDTEAFF. The CDR3 bases are TGTGCCAGCAGCTCAGGGGTTGGAGTGGTGGACACTGAAGCTTTCTTT. Together with reference TRBV5-8 and TRBJ1-1, the CDR3 gives the full variable domain: EAGVTQSPTHLIKTRGQQATLRCSPISGHTSVYWYQQALGLGLQFLLWYDEGEERNRGNFPPRFSGRQFPNYSSELNVNALELEDSALYLCASSSGVGVVDTEAFFGQGTRLTVV.

The V call is TRBV3-1 (or the pseudogene TRBV3-2), the J call TRBJ2-1; 12 nucleotides agree with TRBD1. The CDR3 sequence is 15 residues long. With V trimmed by 4 bases and J by 8 bases, 6 bases remained unmatched. From germline, CDR1 is LGHDT and CDR2 YNNKEL (reference sequence). The CDR3 reads CASSPMGQGAHEQFF. The CDR3 DNA follows: TGTGCCAGCAGCCCCATGGGACAGGGGGCCCATGAGCAGTTCTTC.

This clone has more than one count but fewer than ten. CDR3 bases: TGCGCCAGCAGTGAGTCGACGCAGGGATCTGAAGCTTTCTTT. This encodes CASSESTQGSEAFF. The J gene is TRBJ1-1, the V gene TRBV10-1, with D possibly TRBD1 on 5 matching bases. CDR3 length equals 14 residues. The ends were cut back, 0 bases at V and 6 bases at J, with 11 bases in the middle. Germline V gene lookup returns CDR1 WNHNN and CDR2 SYGVQD (reference sequence).

The V call is TRBV28, the J call TRBJ1-1, with 11 bases identical to TRBD1. Trimming took 3 bases from V and 4 from J; bases not matched to a gene: 7. CDR3 length: 16 amino acids. Germline-derived CDR1 and CDR2 are MDHEN and SYDVKM. CDR3 region: CASSLVGTGGFTEAFF. The CDR3 DNA reads as TGTGCCAGCAGTTTGGTTGGGACAGGGGGGTTCACTGAAGCTTTCTTT.

This sequence joins TRBV28 and TRBJ1-2; D call uncertain. Trimming took 4 bases from V and 5 from J, leaving 11 bases between them. Per the germline V gene, CDR1 is MDHEN and CDR2 is SYDVKM. This CDR3 is 13 amino acids long. This chain's CDR3 is CASSSLRTYGYTF. In nucleotides, the CDR3 is TGTGCCAGCAGTTCTTTGAGAACGTATGGCTACACCTTC.

This chain links TRBV4-2 with TRBJ2-2; TRBD2 matches 10 bases. CDR3 size: 16 residues. Germline lookup yields CDR1 LGHNA and CDR2 YNFKEQ. The V and J ends lost 6 bases and 5 bases, in that order; junction bases with no gene match: 9. The CDR3 bases are TGTGCCAGCAGGTCAAGAGGAGCGGGAGGGACCGGGGAGCTGTTTTTT. Residues: CASRSRGAGGTGELFF.

The chain couples TRBV11-2 to TRBJ1-5; D perhaps matches TRBD1 (6 bases). The CDR3 runs to 13 residues. Germline lookup yields CDR1 SGHAT and CDR2 FQNNGV. With 5 bases removed from V and 4 bases from J, the gap between germline ends came to 9 bases. As DNA, the CDR3 is TGTGCCAGCAGCCCACAGGGAAATCAGCCCCAGCATTTT. This translates into CASSPQGNQPQHF.

The chain couples TRBV19 to TRBJ2-7; 9 bases fit TRBD2. CDR1 and CDR2 (germline): LNHDA, SQIVND (reference sequence). The V and J ends lost 1 base and 2 bases, in that order; junction bases with no gene match: 6. The CDR3 runs to 16 residues. CDR3 sequence (DNA): TGTGCCAGTAGTATAGGGAGCGGGGGGCCTCCCTACGAGCAGTACTTC. Translated, it gives CASSIGSGGPPYEQYF.

The chain is built from TRBV10-3 and TRBJ2-5; the match to TRBD2 covers 11 bases. The V gene end was trimmed by 2 bases and the J gene end by 2 bases; junction bases not matched to a gene: 4. The CDR3 length is 16 residues. Germline CDR1 is ENHRY and CDR2 is SYGVKD. CDR3 DNA: TGTGCCATCAGTGAGGGGACTAGCGGACCTCAAGAGACCCAGTACTTC. Translated: CAISEGTSGPQETQYF.

This chain uses TRBV30 with TRBJ2-1; 8 bases line up with TRBD2. This CDR3 has 16 amino acids. Germline CDR1 is GTSNPN and CDR2 is SVGIG (reference sequence). V trimming: 2 bases; J trimming: 9 bases; junction bases outside the gene matches: 15. DNA for the CDR3: TGTGCCTGGAGTCCTCGGGGGACTAGGTCCCTCGGTGAGCAGTTCTTC. Translated, it gives CAWSPRGTRSLGEQFF.

This clone was seen only a few times. The V call is TRBV15, the J call TRBJ2-1, with D possibly matching TRBD2 (6 bases). CDR1 LNHNV and CDR2 YYDKDF come from the germline V gene (reference sequence). Trimming removed 5 bases from V and 2 bases from J, with 13 bases in between. The CDR3 consists of 15 residues. The chain's CDR3 is CATSQRLVTYNEQFF. CDR3 in DNA: TGTGCCACCAGCCAAAGACTAGTAACCTACAATGAGCAGTTCTTC.

This chain joins TRBV5-1 and TRBJ1-2; 7 nucleotides agree with TRBD1. Germline CDR1 and CDR2: SGHRS and YFSETQ. Germline trimming cut 4 bases from V and 2 bases from J; bases unmatched to any gene: 5. This CDR3 is 14 amino acids long. CDR3 region: CASSQTGSNYGYTF. The CDR3 nucleotides read TGCGCCAGCAGCCAGACAGGGTCCAACTATGGCTACACCTTC.

CDR3 residues: CASKDRGGQPQHF. The CDR3 nucleotides are TGTGCCAGTAAAGACAGGGGGGGCCAGCCCCAGCATTTT. The chain carries TRBV19 and TRBJ1-5; 9 bases fit TRBD1. The junction had 5 bases not matched to a gene; V was cut back by 7 bases and J by 7 bases. CDR3 length: 13 amino acids. Germline V gene data show CDR1 as LNHDA and CDR2 as SQIVND (reference sequence). Complete variable domain (other parts from reference TRBV19 and TRBJ1-5): DGGITQSPKYLFRKEGQNVTLSCEQNLNHDAMYWYRQDPGQGLRLIYYSQIVNDFQKGDIAEGYSVSREKKESFPLTVTSAQKNPTAFYLCASKDRGGQPQHFGDGTRLSIL.

The CDR3 protein is CASTSGDTQYF. The CDR3 DNA reads as TGCGCCAGCACTTCGGGGGATACGCAGTATTTT. V is TRBV5-1 and J is TRBJ2-3, with D possibly TRBD2 on 5 matching bases. Trimming took 6 bases from V and 6 from J, leaving 8 bases between them. Germline V gene data show CDR1 as SGHRS and CDR2 as YFSETQ. The CDR3 sequence is 11 residues long. Supplemented by reference TRBV5-1 and TRBJ2-3, the full variable domain reads KAGVTQTPRYLIKTRGQQVTLSCSPISGHRSVSWYQQTPGQGLQFLFEYFSETQRNKGNFPGRFSGRQFSNSRSEMNVSTLELGDSALYLCASTSGDTQYFGPGTRLTVL.

V and J are TRBV2 and TRBJ2-7, with 7 positions matching TRBD1. The ends lost 8 bases at V and 0 bases at J; junction bases unmatched: 16. CDR1 SNHLY and CDR2 FYNNEI come from the germline V gene. The CDR3 extends over 17 amino acids. The CDR3 coding sequence is TGTGCCAGCTCGCGAATTATCGGGACAGAGAGCTCCTACGAGCAGTACTTC. Encoded protein: CASSRIIGTESSYEQYF.

The chain uses TRBV12-3 or TRBV12-4 and TRBJ2-7, with D unresolved. This CDR3 is built from 13 residues. With 3 bases removed from V and 2 bases from J, the gap between germline ends came to 8 bases. The CDR3, as DNA: TGTGCCAGCAGTTTTGGCCATACCTACGAGCAGTACTTC. Its protein is CASSFGHTYEQYF.

The CDR3 here is CASSPDTGVPNYGYTF. CDR3 bases: TGTGCCAGCAGCCCGGACACAGGGGTCCCAAACTATGGCTACACCTTC. The V and J genes are TRBV7-9 and TRBJ1-2; 7 bases are shared with TRBD1. V was clipped by 5 bases and J by 2 bases; unmatched bases: 11. This CDR3 has 16 residues. The germline gives CDR1 SEHNR, CDR2 FQNEAQ (reference sequence).

This chain connects TRBV24-1 to TRBJ1-2; 10 bases match TRBD1. The CDR3 has 15 amino acids. Trimming took 4 bases from V and 8 from J; bases not matched to a gene: 9. Germline V gene sequence: CDR1 KGHDR, CDR2 SFDVKD. The CDR3 bases are TGTGCCACCAGTGACACCGAGACAGGGGGCAACGGCTACACCTTC. This gives the protein CATSDTETGGNGYTF.

The chain is built from TRBV11-2 and TRBJ2-7; 10 bases are a match to TRBD2. CDR1 is SGHAT, CDR2 FQNNGV, per germline. The CDR3 is made up of 14 amino acids. J lost 4 bases, V lost 4 bases, and 4 bases had no gene match. The DNA for the CDR3 is TGTGCCAGCAGCTCCACTAGCGGGGATTACGAGCAGTACTTC. It codes for CASSSTSGDYEQYF.

This rearrangement joins TRBV6-5 to TRBJ1-5, with a possible D match to TRBD1 (6 bases). Germline CDR1 reads MNHEY; CDR2 reads SVGAGI. The germline V and J ends were trimmed by 6 bases and 2 bases, with 14 bases remaining between them. This CDR3 contains 15 residues. CDR3 DNA sequence: TGTGCCAGCAGGCAACGAGGGGGAGGCAATCAGCCCCAGCATTTT. This codes for CASRQRGGGNQPQHF.

The V gene is TRBV6-6, the J gene TRBJ2-1; 9 nucleotides line up with TRBD1. The ends lost 7 bases at V and 8 bases at J; junction bases unmatched: 9. Germline-derived CDR1 and CDR2 are MNHNY and SVGAGI (reference sequence). This CDR3 is built from 14 residues. The CDR3: CASTLQGAGDEQFF. The CDR3 DNA reads as TGTGCCAGCACCCTACAGGGGGCGGGGGATGAGCAGTTCTTC.